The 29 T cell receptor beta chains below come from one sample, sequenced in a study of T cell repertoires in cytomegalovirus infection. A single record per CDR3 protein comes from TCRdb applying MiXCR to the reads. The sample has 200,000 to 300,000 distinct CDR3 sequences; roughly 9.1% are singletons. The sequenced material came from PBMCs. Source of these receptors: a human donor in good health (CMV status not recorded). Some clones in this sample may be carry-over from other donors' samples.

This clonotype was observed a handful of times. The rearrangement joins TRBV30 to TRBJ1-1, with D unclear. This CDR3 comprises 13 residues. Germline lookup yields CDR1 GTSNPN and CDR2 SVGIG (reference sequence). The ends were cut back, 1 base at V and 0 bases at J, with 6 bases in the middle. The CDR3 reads CAWSERVNTEAFF. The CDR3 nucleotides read TGTGCCTGGAGTGAAAGGGTGAACACTGAAGCTTTCTTT.

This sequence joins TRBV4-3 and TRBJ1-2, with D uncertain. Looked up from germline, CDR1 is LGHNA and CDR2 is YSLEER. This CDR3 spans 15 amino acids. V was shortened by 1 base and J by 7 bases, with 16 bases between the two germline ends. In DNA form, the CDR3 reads TGCGCCAGCAGCCAAGTGGGAGGCAGGCGGCGTGGCTACACCTTC. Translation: CASSQVGGRRRGYTF.

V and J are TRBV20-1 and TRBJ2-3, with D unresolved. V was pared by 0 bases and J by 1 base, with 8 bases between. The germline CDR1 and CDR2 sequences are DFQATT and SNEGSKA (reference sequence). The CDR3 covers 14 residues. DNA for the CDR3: TGCAGTGCTAGAGACCGATCCGGCACAGATACGCAGTATTTT. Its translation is CSARDRSGTDTQYF.

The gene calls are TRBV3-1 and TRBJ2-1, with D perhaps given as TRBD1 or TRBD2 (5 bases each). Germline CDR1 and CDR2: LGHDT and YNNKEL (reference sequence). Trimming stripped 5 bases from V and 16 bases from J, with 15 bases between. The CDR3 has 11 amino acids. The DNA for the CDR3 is TGTGCCAGCAGCATAACCGGGGCAATTTTCTTC. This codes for CASSITGAIFF.

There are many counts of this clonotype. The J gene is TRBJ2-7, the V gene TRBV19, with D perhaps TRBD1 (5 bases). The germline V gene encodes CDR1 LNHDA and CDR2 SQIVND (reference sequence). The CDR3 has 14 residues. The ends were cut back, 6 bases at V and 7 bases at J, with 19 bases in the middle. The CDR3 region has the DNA TGTGCCAGTAGGGGGCAGGGAAATGGATTTGAGCAGTACTTC. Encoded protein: CASRGQGNGFEQYF.

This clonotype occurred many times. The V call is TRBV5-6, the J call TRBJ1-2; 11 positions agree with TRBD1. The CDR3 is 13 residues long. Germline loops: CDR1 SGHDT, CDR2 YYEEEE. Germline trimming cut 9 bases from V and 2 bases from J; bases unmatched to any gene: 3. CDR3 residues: CATGQGANYGYTF. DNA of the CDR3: TGTGCCACCGGACAGGGGGCAAACTATGGCTACACCTTC.

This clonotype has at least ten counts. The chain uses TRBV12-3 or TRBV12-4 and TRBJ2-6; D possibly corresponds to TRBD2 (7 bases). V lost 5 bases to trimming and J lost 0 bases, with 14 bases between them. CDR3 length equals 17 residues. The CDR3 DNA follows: TGTGCCAGCAGTGGGGGGGGCTCCGTCTCTGGGGCCAACGTCCTGACTTTC. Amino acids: CASSGGGSVSGANVLTF.

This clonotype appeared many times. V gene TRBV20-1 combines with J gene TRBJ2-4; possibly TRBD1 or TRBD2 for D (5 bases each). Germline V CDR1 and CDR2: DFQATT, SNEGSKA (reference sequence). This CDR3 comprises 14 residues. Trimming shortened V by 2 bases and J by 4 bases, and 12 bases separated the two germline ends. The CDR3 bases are TGCAGTGCTAGACCCCCGGGGCAGAAAAACATTCAGTACTTC. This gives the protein CSARPPGQKNIQYF.

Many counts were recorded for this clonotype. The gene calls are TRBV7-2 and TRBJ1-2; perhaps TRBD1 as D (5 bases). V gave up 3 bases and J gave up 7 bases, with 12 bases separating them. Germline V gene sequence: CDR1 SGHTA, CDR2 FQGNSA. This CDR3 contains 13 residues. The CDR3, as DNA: TGTGCCAGCAGCTTGGGCAGGGAGCCTGGCTACACCTTC. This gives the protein CASSLGREPGYTF.

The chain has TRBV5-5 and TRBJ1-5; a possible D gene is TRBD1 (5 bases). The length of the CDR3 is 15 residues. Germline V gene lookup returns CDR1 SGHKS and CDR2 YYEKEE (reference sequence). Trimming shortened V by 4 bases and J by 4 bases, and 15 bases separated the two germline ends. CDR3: CASSPGGERNQPQHF. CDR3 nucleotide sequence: TGTGCCAGCAGCCCCGGGGGGGAAAGAAATCAGCCCCAGCATTTT. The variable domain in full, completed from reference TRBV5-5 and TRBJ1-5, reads DAGVTQSPTHLIKTRGQQVTLRCSPISGHKSVSWYQQVLGQGPQFIFQYYEKEERGRGNFPDRFSARQFPNYSSELNVNALLLGDSALYLCASSPGGERNQPQHFGDGTRLSIL.

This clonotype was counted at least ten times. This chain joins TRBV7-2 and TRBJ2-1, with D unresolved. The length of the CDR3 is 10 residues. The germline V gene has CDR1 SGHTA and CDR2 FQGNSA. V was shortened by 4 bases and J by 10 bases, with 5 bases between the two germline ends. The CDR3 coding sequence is TGTGCCAGCAGCTATCCGGAGCAGTTCTTC. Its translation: CASSYPEQFF.

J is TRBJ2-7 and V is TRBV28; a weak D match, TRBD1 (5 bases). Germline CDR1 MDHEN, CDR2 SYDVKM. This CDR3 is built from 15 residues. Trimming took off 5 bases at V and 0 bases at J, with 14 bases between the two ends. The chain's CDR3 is CASSPRQLSSYEQYF. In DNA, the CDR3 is TGTGCCAGCAGTCCAAGACAGCTGAGCTCCTACGAGCAGTACTTC.

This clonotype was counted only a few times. The CDR3 loop is CASSSLQGGTGVNTGELFF. The CDR3 region has the DNA TGTGCCAGCAGCTCCCTCCAAGGGGGGACAGGGGTGAACACCGGGGAGCTGTTTTTT. V is TRBV11-2 and J is TRBJ2-2, with 10 bases aligning to TRBD1. Trimming cost V 4 bases and J 1 base; bases outside gene matches: 12. The CDR3 totals 19 residues. Germline CDR1 reads SGHAT; CDR2 reads FQNNGV.

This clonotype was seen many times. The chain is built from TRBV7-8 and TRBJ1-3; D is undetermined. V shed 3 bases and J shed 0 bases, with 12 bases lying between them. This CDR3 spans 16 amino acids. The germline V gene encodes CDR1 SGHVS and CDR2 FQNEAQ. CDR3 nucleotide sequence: TGTGCCAGCAGCTTCAACTTACCAAGCTCTGGAAACACCATATATTTT. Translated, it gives CASSFNLPSSGNTIYF.

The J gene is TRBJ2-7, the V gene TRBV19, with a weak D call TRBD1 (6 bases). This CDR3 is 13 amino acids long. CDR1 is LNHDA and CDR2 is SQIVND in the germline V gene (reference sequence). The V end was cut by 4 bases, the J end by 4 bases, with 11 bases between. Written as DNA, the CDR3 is TGTGCCAGTAGTACCTCAGGGGCATACGAGCAGTACTTC. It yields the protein CASSTSGAYEQYF.

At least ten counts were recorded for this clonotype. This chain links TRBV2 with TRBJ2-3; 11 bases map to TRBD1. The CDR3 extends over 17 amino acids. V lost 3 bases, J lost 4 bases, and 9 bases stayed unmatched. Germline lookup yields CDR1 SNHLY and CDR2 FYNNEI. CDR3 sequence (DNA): TGTGCCAGCAGTGATCTCCGGGACAGGGGGATGGCAGATACGCAGTATTTT. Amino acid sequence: CASSDLRDRGMADTQYF.

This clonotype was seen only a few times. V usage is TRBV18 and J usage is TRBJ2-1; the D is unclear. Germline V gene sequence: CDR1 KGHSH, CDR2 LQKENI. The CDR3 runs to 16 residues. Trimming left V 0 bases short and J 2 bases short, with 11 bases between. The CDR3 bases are TGTGCCAGCTCACCACCGGCCCAGCTCACCTACAATGAGCAGTTCTTC. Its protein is CASSPPAQLTYNEQFF.

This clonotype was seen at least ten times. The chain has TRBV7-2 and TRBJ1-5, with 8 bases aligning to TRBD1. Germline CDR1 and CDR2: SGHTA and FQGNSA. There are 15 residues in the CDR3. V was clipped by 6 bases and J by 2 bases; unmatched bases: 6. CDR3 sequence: CASSSRGRGNQPQHF. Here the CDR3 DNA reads TGTGCCAGCAGTTCCAGGGGGCGCGGCAATCAGCCCCAGCATTTT.

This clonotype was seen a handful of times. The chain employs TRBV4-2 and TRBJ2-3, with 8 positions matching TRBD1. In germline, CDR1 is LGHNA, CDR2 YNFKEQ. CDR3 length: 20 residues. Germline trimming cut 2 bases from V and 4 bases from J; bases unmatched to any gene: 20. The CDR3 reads CASSQLNQGARYRGSDTQYF. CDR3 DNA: TGTGCCAGCAGCCAACTTAACCAGGGGGCTAGGTACAGGGGCTCAGATACGCAGTATTTT.

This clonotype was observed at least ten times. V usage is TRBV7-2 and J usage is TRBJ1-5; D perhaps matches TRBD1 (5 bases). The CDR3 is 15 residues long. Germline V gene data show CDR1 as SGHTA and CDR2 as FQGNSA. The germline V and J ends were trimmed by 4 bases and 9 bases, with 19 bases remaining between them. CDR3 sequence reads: CASSSMGGAGWPQHF. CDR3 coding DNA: TGTGCCAGCAGCTCCATGGGAGGGGCGGGGTGGCCCCAGCATTTT.

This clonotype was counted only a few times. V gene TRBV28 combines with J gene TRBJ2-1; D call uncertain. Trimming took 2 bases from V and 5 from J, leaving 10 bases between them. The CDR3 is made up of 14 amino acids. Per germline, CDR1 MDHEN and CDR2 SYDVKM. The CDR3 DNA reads TGTGCCAGCAGTTTAAGCACGCTCGACAATGAGCAGTTCTTC. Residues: CASSLSTLDNEQFF.

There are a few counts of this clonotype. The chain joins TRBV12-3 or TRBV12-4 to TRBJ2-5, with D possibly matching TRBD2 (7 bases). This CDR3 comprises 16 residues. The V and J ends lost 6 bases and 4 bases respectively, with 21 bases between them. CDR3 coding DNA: TGTGCCAGCAGCCGGTTAGAGGGGGGGTATCGAGAGACCCAGTACTTC. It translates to CASSRLEGGYRETQYF.

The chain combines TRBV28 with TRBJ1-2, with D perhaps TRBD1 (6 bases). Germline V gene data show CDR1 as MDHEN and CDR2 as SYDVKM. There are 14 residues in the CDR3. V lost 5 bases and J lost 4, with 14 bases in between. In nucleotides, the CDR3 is TGTGCCAGCAGTACCGACGGACAGTTCTATGGCTACACCTTC. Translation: CASSTDGQFYGYTF.

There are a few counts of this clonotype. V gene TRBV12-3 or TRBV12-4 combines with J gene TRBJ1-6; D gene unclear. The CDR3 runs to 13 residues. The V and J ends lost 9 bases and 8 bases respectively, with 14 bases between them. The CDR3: CASKTTRDSPLHF. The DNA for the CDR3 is TGTGCCAGTAAGACTACACGGGATTCACCCCTCCACTTT.

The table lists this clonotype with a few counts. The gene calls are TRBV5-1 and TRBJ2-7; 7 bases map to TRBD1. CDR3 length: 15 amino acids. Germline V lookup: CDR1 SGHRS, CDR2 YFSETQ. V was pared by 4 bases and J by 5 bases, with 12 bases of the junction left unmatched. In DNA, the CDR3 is TGCGCCAGCAGCCCCCGGGACAGTCTACCCCACGAGCAGTACTTC. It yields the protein CASSPRDSLPHEQYF.

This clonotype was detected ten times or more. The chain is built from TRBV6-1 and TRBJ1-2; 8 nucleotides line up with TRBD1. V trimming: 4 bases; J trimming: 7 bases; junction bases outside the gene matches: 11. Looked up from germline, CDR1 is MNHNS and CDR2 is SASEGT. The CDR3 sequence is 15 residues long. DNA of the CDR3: TGTGCCAGCAGTGCCCTAGTCCCGGGACAGGCTGGCTACACCTTC. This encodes CASSALVPGQAGYTF.

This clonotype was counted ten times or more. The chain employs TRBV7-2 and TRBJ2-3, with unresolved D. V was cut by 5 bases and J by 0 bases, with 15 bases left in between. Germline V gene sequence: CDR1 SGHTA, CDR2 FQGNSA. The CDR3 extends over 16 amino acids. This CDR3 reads CASSPFAATSTDTQYF. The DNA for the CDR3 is TGTGCCAGCAGCCCCTTTGCTGCGACCAGCACAGATACGCAGTATTTT.

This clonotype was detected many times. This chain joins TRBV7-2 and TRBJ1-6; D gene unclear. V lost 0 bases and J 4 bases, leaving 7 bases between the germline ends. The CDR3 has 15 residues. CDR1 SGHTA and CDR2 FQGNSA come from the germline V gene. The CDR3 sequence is CASSLAGNYNSPLHF. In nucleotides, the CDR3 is TGTGCCAGCAGCTTAGCAGGGAATTATAATTCACCCCTCCACTTT.

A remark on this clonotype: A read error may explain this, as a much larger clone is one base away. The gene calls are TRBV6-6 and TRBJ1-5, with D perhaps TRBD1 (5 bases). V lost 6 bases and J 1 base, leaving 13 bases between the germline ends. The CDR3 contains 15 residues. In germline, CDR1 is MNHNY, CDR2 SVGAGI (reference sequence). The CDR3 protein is CASRYASGSNQPQHF. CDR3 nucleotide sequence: TGTGCCAGCAGGTACGCGTCAGGGAGCAATCAGCCCCAGCATTTT.